This TCR beta chain appears in the sequencing data of a study of CD8+ T cells in alopecia areata. Whole-study results and caveats: Besides other cells, scalp samples also yield sequences of resident alphabeta T cells from normal skin.

Sequencing used cDNA as its template, made by extracting RNA and reverse transcribing it. The protocol was immunoSEQ multiplex PCR, while the TCRdb copy is restricted to in-frame clones and leaves out a portion. Of 100,000 to 150,000 clones in the sample, approximately 53% were seen once. Researchers took lesional scalp punch biopsies and peripheral blood from people who were alopecia areata patients. The table lists this clone with a count of one. Its specificity is unknown. This CDR3 has 13 amino acids. The germline V gene encodes CDR1 SGHTA and CDR2 FQGTGA. With 1 base clipped from V and 8 bases from J, the junction kept 2 bases outside the gene matches.

The chain recombines TRBV7-3 with TRBJ2-1, with 7 bases fitting TRBD1. Sequences were derived from CD4+ T cells sorted from blood, sampled at week 0. The source of this sequence is a human donor with alopecia areata. The CDR3 DNA follows: TGTGCCAGCAGCTTAATAGGGGGCGATGAGCAGTTCTTC. It encodes CASSLIGGDEQFF.